These 7 T cell receptor beta chains came from one sample sequenced in a study of cytomegalovirus exposure and HLA in healthy donors. Use of 60 Vbeta and 13 Jbeta primers characterized the PCR. Only in-frame clones appear in the TCRdb table, and some are missing; sequencing was by immunoSEQ multiplex PCR. The repertoire holds around 130,000 clones, 70% to 85% seen once, with approximately 1.2% in the top ten. Sequences were obtained from PBMCs. Receptors originate from a boy aged 10-17 years in good health and CMV-seronegative.

The rearrangement uses TRBV10-3 and TRBJ2-7, with 8 bases lining up with TRBD1. The length of the CDR3 is 14 residues. The germline V gene has CDR1 ENHRY and CDR2 SYGVKD. V lost 0 bases to trimming and J lost 5 bases; unmatched junction nucleotides: 3. CDR3 sequence reads: CAISESGQGNEQYF. The CDR3 DNA is TGTGCCATCAGTGAGTCAGGACAGGGAAACGAGCAGTACTTC.

V is TRBV27 and J is TRBJ2-1; 11 bases align to TRBD2. V shed 2 bases and J 0 bases; nucleotides not matched to a gene: 0. Germline V CDR1 and CDR2: MNHEY, SMNVEV (reference sequence). This CDR3 spans 16 amino acids. CDR3 bases: TGTGCCAGCAGTTTAACTAGCGGGAGCTCCTACAATGAGCAGTTCTTC. This sequence encodes CASSLTSGSSYNEQFF.

The chain recombines TRBV5-1 with TRBJ1-1; D is possibly TRBD1 (5 bases). From germline, CDR1 is SGHRS and CDR2 YFSETQ. The CDR3 sequence is 15 residues long. V was cut by 2 bases and J by 4 bases, with 15 bases left in between. CDR3 protein: CASSLGVLGATEAFF. As DNA, the CDR3 is TGCGCCAGCAGCTTAGGAGTCTTAGGGGCCACTGAAGCTTTCTTT. Drawing the rest from reference TRBV5-1 and TRBJ1-1, the complete variable domain is KAGVTQTPRYLIKTRGQQVTLSCSPISGHRSVSWYQQTPGQGLQFLFEYFSETQRNKGNFPGRFSGRQFSNSRSEMNVSTLELGDSALYLCASSLGVLGATEAFFGQGTRLTVV.

The V gene is TRBV6-6, the J gene TRBJ1-4, with D possibly being TRBD1 (6 bases). The CDR3 has 16 amino acids. Germline lookup yields CDR1 MNHNY and CDR2 SVGAGI (reference sequence). Trimming shortened V by 0 bases and J by 6 bases, and 14 bases separated the two germline ends. The CDR3: CASSYSNGAGDEKLFF. The CDR3 DNA reads as TGTGCCAGCAGTTACTCGAACGGGGCAGGGGATGAAAAACTGTTTTTT.

The genes are TRBV30 and TRBJ2-1; perhaps TRBD2 as D (5 bases). The V gene lost 0 bases and the J gene lost 5 bases, with 11 bases spanning the gap. The CDR3 runs to 14 residues. Germline V gives CDR1 GTSNPN, CDR2 SVGIG (reference sequence). The chain's CDR3 is CAWSVLPADNEQFF. The CDR3 DNA is TGTGCCTGGAGTGTTCTACCAGCGGACAATGAGCAGTTCTTC.

The chain combines TRBV14 with TRBJ2-7, with D possibly being TRBD2 (6 bases). V was clipped by 4 bases and J by 3 bases, with 10 bases between them. The length of the CDR3 is 13 residues. The germline V gene encodes CDR1 SGHDN and CDR2 FVKESK. The CDR3 protein is CASSPGGLYEQYF. As DNA, the CDR3 is TGTGCCAGCAGCCCCGGGGGTCTCTACGAGCAGTACTTC.

V usage is TRBV30 and J usage is TRBJ2-1; 9 bases are shared with TRBD2. With 4 bases clipped from V and 7 bases from J, the junction kept 8 bases outside the gene matches. CDR3 size: 14 residues. CDR1 is GTSNPN, CDR2 SVGIG, per germline (reference sequence). The CDR3 bases are TGTGCCTGGACCTTAGCGGGAGCTCGGAATGAGCAGTTCTTC. Its translation is CAWTLAGARNEQFF.